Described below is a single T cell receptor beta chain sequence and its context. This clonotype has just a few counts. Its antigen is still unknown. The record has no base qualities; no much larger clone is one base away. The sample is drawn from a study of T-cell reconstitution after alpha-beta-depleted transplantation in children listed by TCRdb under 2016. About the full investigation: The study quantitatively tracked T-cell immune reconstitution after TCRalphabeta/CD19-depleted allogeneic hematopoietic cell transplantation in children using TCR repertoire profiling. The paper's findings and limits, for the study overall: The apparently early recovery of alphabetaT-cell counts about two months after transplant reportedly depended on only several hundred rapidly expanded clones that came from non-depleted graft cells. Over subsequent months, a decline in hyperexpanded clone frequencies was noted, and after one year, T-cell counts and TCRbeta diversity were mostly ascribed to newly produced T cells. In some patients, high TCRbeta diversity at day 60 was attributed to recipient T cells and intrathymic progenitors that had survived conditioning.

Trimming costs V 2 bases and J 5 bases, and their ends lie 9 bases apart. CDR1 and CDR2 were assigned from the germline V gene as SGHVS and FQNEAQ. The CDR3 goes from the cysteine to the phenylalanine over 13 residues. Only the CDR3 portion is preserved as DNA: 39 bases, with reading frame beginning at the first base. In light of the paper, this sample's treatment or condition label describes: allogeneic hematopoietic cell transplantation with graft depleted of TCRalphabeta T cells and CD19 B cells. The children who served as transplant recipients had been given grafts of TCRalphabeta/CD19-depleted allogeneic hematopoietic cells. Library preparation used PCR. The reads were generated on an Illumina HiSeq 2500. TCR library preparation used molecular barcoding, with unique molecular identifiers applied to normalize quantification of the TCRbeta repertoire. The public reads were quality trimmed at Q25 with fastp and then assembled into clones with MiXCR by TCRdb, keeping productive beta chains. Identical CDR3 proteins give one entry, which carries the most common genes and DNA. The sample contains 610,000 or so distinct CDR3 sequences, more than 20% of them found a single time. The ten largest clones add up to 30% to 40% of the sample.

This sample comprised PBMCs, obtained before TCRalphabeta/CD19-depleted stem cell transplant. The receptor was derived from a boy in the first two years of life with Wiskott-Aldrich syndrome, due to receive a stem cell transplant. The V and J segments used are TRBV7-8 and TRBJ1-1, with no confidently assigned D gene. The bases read TGTGCCAGCAGCTTAAGGTCTGTAACTGAAGCTTTCTTT. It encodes CASSLRSVTEAFF.